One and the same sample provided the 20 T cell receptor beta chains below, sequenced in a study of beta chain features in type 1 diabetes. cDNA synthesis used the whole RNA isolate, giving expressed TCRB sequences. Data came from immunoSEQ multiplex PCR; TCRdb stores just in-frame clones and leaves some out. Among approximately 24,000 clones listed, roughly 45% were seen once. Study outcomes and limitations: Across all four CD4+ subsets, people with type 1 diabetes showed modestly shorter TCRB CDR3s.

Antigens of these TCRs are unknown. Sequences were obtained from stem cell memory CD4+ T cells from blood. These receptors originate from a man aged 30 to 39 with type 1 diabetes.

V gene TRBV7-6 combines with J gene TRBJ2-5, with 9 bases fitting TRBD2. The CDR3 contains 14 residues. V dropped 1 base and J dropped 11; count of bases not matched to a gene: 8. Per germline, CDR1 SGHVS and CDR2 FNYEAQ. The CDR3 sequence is CASSLEGTSKAQYF. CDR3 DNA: TGTGCCAGCAGCTTAGAAGGGACTAGCAAGGCGCAGTACTTC.

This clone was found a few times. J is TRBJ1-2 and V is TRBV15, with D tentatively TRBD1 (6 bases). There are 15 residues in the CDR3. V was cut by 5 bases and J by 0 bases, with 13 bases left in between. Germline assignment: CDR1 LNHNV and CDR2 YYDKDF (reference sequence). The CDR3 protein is CATSGGGSSNYGYTF. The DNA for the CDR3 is TGTGCCACCAGCGGGGGCGGGAGCTCTAACTATGGCTACACCTTC.

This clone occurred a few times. CDR3 sequence: CASSFRGLLRAFF. The DNA for the CDR3 is TGTGCCAGCAGCTTCCGAGGTCTACTACGAGCTTTCTTT. The chain links TRBV11-2 to TRBJ1-1; D gene unclear. V lost 3 bases and J lost 10, with 15 bases in between. Germline-derived CDR1 and CDR2 are SGHAT and FQNNGV. There are 13 residues in the CDR3.

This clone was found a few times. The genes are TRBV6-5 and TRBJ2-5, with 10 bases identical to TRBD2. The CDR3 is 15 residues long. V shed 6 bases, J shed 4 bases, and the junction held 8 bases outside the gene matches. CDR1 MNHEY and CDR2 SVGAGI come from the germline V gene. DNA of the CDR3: TGTGCCAGCAGCGATCCTAGCGGGGGAGGAGAGACCCAGTACTTC. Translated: CASSDPSGGGETQYF.

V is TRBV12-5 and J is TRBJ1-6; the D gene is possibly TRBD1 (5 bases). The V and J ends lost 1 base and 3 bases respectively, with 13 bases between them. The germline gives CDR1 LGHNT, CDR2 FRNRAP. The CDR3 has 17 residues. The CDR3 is CASGLAGLRGYNSPLHF. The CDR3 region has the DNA TGTGCTAGTGGTTTGGCCGGCTTAAGGGGCTATAATTCACCCCTCCACTTT.

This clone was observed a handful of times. The CDR3 DNA sequence: TGCGCCAGCAGAACCGGGACAGGGGGCAACACTGAAGCTTTCTTT. This encodes CASRTGTGGNTEAFF. This chain joins TRBV5-1 and TRBJ1-1, with 12 bases identical to TRBD1. V lost 5 bases to trimming and J lost 2 bases; unmatched junction nucleotides: 4. Germline assignment: CDR1 SGHRS and CDR2 YFSETQ. This CDR3 is built from 15 residues. Filled out from reference TRBV5-1 and TRBJ1-1, the complete variable domain reads KAGVTQTPRYLIKTRGQQVTLSCSPISGHRSVSWYQQTPGQGLQFLFEYFSETQRNKGNFPGRFSGRQFSNSRSEMNVSTLELGDSALYLCASRTGTGGNTEAFFGQGTRLTVV.

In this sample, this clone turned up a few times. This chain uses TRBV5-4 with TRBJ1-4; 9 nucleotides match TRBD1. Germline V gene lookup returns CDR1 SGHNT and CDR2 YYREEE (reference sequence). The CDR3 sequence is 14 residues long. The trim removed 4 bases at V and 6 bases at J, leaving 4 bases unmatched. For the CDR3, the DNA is TGTGCCAGCAGCCTTGACAGGGGGGATGAAAAACTGTTTTTT. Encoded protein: CASSLDRGDEKLFF.

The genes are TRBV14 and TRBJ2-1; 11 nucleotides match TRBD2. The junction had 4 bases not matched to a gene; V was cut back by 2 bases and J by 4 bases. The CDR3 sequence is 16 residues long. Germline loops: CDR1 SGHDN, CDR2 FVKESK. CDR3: CASSQLSSGGYNEQFF. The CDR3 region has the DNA TGTGCCAGCAGCCAACTTTCTAGCGGGGGGTACAATGAGCAGTTCTTC.

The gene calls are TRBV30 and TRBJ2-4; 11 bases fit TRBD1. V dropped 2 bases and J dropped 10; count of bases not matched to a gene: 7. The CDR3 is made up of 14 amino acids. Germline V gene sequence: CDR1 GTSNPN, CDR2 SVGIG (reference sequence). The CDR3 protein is CAWSSRGQGGIQYF. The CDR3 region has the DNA TGTGCCTGGAGTTCGAGGGGACAGGGGGGGATTCAGTACTTC.

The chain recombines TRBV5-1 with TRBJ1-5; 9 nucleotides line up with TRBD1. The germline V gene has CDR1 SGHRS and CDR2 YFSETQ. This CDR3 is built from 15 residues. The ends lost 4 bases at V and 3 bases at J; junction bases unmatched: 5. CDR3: CASSDGTGNNQPQHF. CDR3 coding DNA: TGCGCCAGCAGCGACGGGACAGGGAACAATCAGCCCCAGCATTTT.

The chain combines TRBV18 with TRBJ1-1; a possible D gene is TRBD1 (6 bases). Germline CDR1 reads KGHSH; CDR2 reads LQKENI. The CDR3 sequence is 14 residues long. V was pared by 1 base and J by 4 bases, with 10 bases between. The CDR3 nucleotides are TGTGCCAGCTCACCACAGGGGGAGAGCACTGAAGCTTTCTTT. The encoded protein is CASSPQGESTEAFF.

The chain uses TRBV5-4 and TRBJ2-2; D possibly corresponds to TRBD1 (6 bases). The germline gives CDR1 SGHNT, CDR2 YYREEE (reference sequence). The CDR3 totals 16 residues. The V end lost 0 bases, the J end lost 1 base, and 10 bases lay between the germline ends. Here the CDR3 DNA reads TGTGCCAGCAGCTTGGCTCAGGGGTGGAACACCGGGGAGCTGTTTTTT. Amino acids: CASSLAQGWNTGELFF.

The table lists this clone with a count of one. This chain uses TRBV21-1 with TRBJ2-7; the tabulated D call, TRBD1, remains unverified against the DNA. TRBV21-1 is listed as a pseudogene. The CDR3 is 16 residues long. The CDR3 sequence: CASPVGRGQGFHEQYF. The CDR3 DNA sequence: TGTGCCAGCCCGGTAGGAAGAGGACAGGGATTCCACGAGCAGTACTTC.

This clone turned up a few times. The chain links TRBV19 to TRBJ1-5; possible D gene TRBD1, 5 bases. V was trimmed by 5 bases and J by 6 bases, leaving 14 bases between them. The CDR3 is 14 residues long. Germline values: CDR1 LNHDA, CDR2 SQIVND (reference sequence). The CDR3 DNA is TGTGCCAGTAGTGTGCCCGGGGGGGGTCAGCCCCAGCATTTT. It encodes CASSVPGGGQPQHF.

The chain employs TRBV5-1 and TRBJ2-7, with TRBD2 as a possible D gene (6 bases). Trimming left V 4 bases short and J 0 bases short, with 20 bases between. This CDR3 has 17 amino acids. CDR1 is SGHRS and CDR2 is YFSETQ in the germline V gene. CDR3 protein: CASSPGGMSDSSYEQYF. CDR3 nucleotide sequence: TGCGCCAGCAGCCCGGGCGGGATGAGCGATAGCTCCTACGAGCAGTACTTC. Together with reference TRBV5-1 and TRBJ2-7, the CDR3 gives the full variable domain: KAGVTQTPRYLIKTRGQQVTLSCSPISGHRSVSWYQQTPGQGLQFLFEYFSETQRNKGNFPGRFSGRQFSNSRSEMNVSTLELGDSALYLCASSPGGMSDSSYEQYFGPGTRLTVT.

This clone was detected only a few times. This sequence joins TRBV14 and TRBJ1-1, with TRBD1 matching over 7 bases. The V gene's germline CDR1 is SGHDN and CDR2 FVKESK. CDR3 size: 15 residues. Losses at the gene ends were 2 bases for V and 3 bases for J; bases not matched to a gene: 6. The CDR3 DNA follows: TGTGCCAGCAGCCAAAGGACAGGTCTAGACACTGAAGCTTTCTTT. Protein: CASSQRTGLDTEAFF.

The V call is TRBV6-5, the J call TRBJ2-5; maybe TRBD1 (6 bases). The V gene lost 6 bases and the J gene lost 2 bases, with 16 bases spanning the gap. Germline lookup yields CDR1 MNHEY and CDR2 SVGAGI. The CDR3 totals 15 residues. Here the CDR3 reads CASRSVSRGQETQYF. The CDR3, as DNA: TGTGCCAGCAGATCAGTGTCCAGGGGTCAAGAGACCCAGTACTTC.

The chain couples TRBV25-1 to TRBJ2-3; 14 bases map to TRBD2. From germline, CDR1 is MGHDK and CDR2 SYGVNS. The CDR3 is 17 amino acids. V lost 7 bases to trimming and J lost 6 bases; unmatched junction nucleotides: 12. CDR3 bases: TGTGCCAGCACCTTGACTAGCGGGAGGGCCGGAGGGGATACGCAGTATTTT. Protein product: CASTLTSGRAGGDTQYF.

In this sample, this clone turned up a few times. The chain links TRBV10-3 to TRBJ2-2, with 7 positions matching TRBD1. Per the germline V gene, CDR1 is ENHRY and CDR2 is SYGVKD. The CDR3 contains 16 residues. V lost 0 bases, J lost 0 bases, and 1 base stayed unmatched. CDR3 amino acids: CAISESTGTNTGELFF. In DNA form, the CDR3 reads TGTGCCATCAGTGAGTCGACAGGGACGAACACCGGGGAGCTGTTTTTT.

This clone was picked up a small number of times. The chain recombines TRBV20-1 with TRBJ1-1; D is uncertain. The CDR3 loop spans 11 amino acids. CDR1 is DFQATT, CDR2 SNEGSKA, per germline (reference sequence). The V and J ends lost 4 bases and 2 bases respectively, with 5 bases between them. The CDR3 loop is CSAKSNTEAFF. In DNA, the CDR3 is TGCAGTGCTAAAAGCAACACTGAAGCTTTCTTT.